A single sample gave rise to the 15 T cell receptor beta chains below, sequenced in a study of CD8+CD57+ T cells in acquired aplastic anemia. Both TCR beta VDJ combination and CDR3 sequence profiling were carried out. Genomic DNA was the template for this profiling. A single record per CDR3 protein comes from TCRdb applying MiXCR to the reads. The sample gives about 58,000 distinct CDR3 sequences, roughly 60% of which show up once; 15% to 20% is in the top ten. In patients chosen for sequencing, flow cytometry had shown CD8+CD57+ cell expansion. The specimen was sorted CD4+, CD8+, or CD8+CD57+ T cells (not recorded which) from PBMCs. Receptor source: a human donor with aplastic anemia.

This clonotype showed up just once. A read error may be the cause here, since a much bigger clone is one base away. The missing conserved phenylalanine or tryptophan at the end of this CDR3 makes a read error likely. The CDR3 protein is CASAGTGGAVEETQYS. The CDR3 DNA follows: TGTGCCAGCGCCGGGACAGGGGGCGCGGTAGAAGAGACCCAGTACTCC. V gene TRBV27 combines with J gene TRBJ2-5; 12 bases fit TRBD1. V gave up 8 bases and J gave up 3 bases; unmatched junction bases: 10. The CDR3 consists of 16 residues. In germline, CDR1 is MNHEY, CDR2 SMNVEV (reference sequence).

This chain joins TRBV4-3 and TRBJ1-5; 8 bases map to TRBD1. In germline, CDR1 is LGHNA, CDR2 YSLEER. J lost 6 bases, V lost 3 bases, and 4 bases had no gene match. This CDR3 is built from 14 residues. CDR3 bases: TGCGCCAGCAGCCAGGACAGGGTTGTTCAGCCCCAGCATTTT. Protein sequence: CASSQDRVVQPQHF.

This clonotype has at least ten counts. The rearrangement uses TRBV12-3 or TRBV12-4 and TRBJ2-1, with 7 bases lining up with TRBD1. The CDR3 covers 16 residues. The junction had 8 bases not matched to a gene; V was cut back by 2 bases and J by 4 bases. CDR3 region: CASSLYERGLYNEQFF. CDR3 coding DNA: TGTGCCAGCAGTTTATATGAGAGGGGGCTGTACAATGAGCAGTTCTTC.

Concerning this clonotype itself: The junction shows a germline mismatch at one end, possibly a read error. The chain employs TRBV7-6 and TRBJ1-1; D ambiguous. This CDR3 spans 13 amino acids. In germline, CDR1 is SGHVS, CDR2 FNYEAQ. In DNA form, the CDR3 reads TGCGCCAGCAGCTTGGTTTTGGAGACTGAAGCTTTCTTT. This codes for CASSLVLETEAFF.

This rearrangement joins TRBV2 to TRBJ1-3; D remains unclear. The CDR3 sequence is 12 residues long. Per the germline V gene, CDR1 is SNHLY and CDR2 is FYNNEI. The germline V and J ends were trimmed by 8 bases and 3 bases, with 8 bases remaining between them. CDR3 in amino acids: CASSSDGNTIYF. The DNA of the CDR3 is TGTGCCAGCTCGTCTGATGGAAACACCATATATTTT.

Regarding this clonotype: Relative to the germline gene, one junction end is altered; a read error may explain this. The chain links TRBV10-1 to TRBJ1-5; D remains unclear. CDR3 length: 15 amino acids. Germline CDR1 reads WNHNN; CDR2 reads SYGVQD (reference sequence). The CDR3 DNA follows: TGCGCCAGCAGTGAGTCCGAGGCTCGCAATCAGCCCCGGCATTTT. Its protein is CASSESEARNQPRHF.

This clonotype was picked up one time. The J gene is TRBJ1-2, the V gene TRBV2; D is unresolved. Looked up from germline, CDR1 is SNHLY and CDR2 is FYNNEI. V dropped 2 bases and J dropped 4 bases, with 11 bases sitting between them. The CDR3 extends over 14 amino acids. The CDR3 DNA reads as TGTGCCAGCAGTGAACAACCTCCCCCCTATGGCTACACCTTC. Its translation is CASSEQPPPYGYTF.

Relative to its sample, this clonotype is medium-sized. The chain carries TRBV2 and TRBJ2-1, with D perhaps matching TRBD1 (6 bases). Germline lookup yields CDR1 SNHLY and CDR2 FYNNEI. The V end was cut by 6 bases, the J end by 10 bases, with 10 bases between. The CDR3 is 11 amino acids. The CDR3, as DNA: TGTGCCAGCAGCCCCCAGGGGGAGCAGTTCTTC. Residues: CASSPQGEQFF. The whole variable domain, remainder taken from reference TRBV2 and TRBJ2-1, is EPEVTQTPSHQVTQMGQEVILRCVPISNHLYFYWYRQILGQKVEFLVSFYNNEISEKSEIFDDQFSVERPDGSNFTLKIRSTKLEDSAMYFCASSPQGEQFFGPGTRLTVL.

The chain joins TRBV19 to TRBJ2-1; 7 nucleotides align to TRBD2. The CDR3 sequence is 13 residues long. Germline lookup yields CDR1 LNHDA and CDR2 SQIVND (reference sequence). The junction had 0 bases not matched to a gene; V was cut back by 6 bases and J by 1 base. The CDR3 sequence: CASSGGSYNEQFF. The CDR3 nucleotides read TGTGCCAGTAGCGGGGGGTCCTACAATGAGCAGTTCTTC.

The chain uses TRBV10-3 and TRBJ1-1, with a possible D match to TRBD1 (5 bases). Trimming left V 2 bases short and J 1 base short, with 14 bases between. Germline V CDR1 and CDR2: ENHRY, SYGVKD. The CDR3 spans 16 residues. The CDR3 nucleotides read TGTGCCATCAGTGAGGGGGTGGGACTCTCGAACACTGAAGCTTTCTTT. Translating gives CAISEGVGLSNTEAFF.

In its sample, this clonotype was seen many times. CDR3 loop: CASSVDSLTDTQYF. CDR3 sequence (DNA): TGTGCCAGCAGCGTGGACTCCCTCACAGATACGCAGTATTTT. The V call is TRBV9, the J call TRBJ2-3, with a possible D match to TRBD2 (5 bases). V lost 2 bases and J 2 bases, leaving 9 bases between the germline ends. Per germline, CDR1 SGDLS and CDR2 YYNGEE. The CDR3 contains 14 residues.

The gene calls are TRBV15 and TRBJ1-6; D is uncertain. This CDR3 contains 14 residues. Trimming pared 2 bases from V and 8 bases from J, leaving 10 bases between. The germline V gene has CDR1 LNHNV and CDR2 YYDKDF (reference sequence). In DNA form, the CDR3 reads TGTGCCACCAGCAGACCGACATTGGATTCACCCCTCCACTTT. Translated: CATSRPTLDSPLHF.

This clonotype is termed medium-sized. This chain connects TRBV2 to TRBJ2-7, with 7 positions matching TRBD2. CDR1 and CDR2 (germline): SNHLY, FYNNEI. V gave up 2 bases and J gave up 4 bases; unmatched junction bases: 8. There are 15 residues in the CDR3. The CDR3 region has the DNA TGTGCCAGCAGTGAAATTGGCTCTAGCGGATACGAGCAGTACTTC. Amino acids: CASSEIGSSGYEQYF.

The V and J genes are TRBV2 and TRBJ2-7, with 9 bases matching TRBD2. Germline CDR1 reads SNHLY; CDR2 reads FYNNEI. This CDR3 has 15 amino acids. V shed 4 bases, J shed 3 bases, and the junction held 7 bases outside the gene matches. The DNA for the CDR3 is TGTGCCAGCAGTGTACGACTAGCGGAGAACTACGAGCAGTACGTC. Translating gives CASSVRLAENYEQYV.

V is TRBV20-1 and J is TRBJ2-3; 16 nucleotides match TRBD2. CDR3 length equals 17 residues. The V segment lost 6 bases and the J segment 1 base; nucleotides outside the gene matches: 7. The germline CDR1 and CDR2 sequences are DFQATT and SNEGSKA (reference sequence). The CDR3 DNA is TGCAGTGCCTCGGGGACTAGCGGGGGGGCCGGCACAGATACGCAGTATTTT. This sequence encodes CSASGTSGGAGTDTQYF.